This entry lists 9 T cell receptor beta chains sequenced from one sample in a study of blood T cell repertoires in COVID-19. Libraries were prepared by immunoSEQ multiplex PCR; TCRdb keeps only in-frame clonotypes and omits some of them. The data hold under 250,000 clones, with roughly 84% observed a single time. Sequencing was carried out using peripheral blood. The origin of the receptors is a woman aged 40-49 years who had recovered from COVID-19.

The chain carries TRBV6-5 and TRBJ2-1; D is perhaps TRBD2 (6 bases). Per the germline V gene, CDR1 is MNHEY and CDR2 is SVGAGI. The length of the CDR3 is 13 residues. V was pared by 6 bases and J by 11 bases, with 17 bases between. The CDR3: CASRPTRPSKQFF. The CDR3 bases are TGTGCCAGCAGGCCGACTAGGCCCTCTAAGCAGTTCTTC.

V and J are TRBV19 and TRBJ2-5; TRBD2 is a possible D gene (6 bases). CDR3 size: 13 residues. Trimming left V 3 bases short and J 2 bases short, with 7 bases between. Germline V gene lookup returns CDR1 LNHDA and CDR2 SQIVND (reference sequence). CDR3 amino acids: CASSIGGQETQYF. CDR3 DNA: TGTGCCAGTAGTATCGGAGGGCAAGAGACCCAGTACTTC.

This chain links TRBV28 with TRBJ1-5, with TRBD1 matching over 8 bases. Germline CDR1 and CDR2: MDHEN and SYDVKM. The V segment lost 6 bases and the J segment 5 bases; nucleotides outside the gene matches: 6. The CDR3 has 14 amino acids. In DNA form, the CDR3 reads TGTGCCAGCAGACTAACAGGGGGGGATCAGCCCCAGCATTTT. It is translated as CASRLTGGDQPQHF.

This chain links TRBV7-8 with TRBJ2-4; TRBD2 is a possible D gene (5 bases). Germline CDR1 and CDR2: SGHVS and FQNEAQ. The length of the CDR3 is 15 residues. V lost 2 bases to trimming and J lost 1 base, with 9 bases between them. CDR3 DNA: TGTGCCAGCAGCTTATCTCCGGGGGCCAAAAACATTCAGTACTTC. Its protein product is CASSLSPGAKNIQYF.

This chain connects TRBV6-6 to TRBJ2-7; 8 bases map to TRBD1. The CDR3 has 16 amino acids. Germline V gene sequence: CDR1 MNHNY, CDR2 SVGAGI (reference sequence). V lost 6 bases to trimming and J lost 5 bases; unmatched junction nucleotides: 15. CDR3 loop: CASSPTWRQGLNEQYF. The DNA for the CDR3 is TGTGCCAGCAGCCCTACTTGGCGACAGGGGTTGAACGAGCAGTACTTC.

V and J are TRBV7-9 and TRBJ1-2; D may be TRBD1 (5 bases). The CDR3 is 13 amino acids. The V and J ends lost 4 bases and 7 bases respectively, with 13 bases between them. Germline CDR1 and CDR2: SEHNR and FQNEAQ (reference sequence). CDR3 nucleotides: TGTGCCAGCAGCTCCTTCAGGGTGCGTGGCTACACCTTC. This codes for CASSSFRVRGYTF.

This chain uses TRBV4-1 with TRBJ2-2, with a weak D call TRBD1 (5 bases). Germline CDR1 reads MGHRA; CDR2 reads YSYEKL. With 1 base removed from V and 1 base from J, the gap between germline ends came to 10 bases. The CDR3 runs 16 residues. CDR3 sequence reads: CASSQVGRVNTGELFF. In DNA, the CDR3 is TGCGCCAGCAGCCAAGTGGGCAGGGTGAACACCGGGGAGCTGTTTTTT.

This clone was observed a handful of times. The chain has TRBV4-2 and TRBJ1-1; 9 nucleotides agree with TRBD1. Germline-derived CDR1 and CDR2 are LGHNA and YNFKEQ. Losses at the gene ends were 0 bases for V and 4 bases for J; bases not matched to a gene: 6. This CDR3 spans 16 amino acids. The CDR3 here is CASSQDPGTGSTEAFF. Written as DNA, the CDR3 is TGTGCCAGCAGCCAAGATCCCGGGACAGGGAGCACTGAAGCTTTCTTT.

The chain combines TRBV10-3 with TRBJ2-2, with D uncertain. The CDR3 length is 14 residues. The germline gives CDR1 ENHRY, CDR2 SYGVKD. Trimming took off 4 bases at V and 7 bases at J, with 13 bases between the two ends. The CDR3, as DNA: TGTGCCATCAGTGGTATGGTGGGCGACGGGGAGCTGTTTTTT. Residues: CAISGMVGDGELFF.